This TCR beta chain was observed in a study of blood T cell repertoires in COVID-19 (TCRdb year 2020). Background on the whole study: Samples covering the acute and convalescent phases of COVID-19 were provided by collaborators in the United States, Italy and Spain. The material from the prospective study consisted of cDNA or gDNA derived from T cells, B-cell-depleted T cells, or PBMCs. Deeply sampled blood TCRbeta repertoires from subjects exposed to, actively infected with, or recovered from COVID-19 were included in the dataset. The repertoires were released in a freely available public database intended as a resource for research on the immune response to SARS-CoV-2. The samples were drawn from two sources: the first 160 participants of the ongoing ImmuneRACE study, and 1,000 to 1,500 subjects contributed by 6 global collaborators. Nearly every sample came with metadata listing a de-identified subject ID, COVID-19 status, age in years and sex. HLA class I and class II types, where available, came from metadata supplied by the sample provider rather than from assay-based typing.

Another Seattle source contributed samples from volunteer blood donors who had recovered from COVID-19. Collaborating institutions collected whole blood in K2EDTA tubes following their own protocols. For TCRbeta analysis, collaborator samples were shipped as frozen whole blood, as isolated PBMCs, or as DNA extracted from either sample type. What the work shows at the level of the full study, not this receptor alone: How much clinical and demographic metadata was included differed by source and by participant, and the metadata was provided uncurated.

The CDR3 numbers 16 residues from cysteine through phenylalanine. Only the CDR3 DNA is retained, 48 bases long and in frame from the first base. The V end gives up 0 bases and the J end 3 bases, leaving 9 bases in the junction not matched to a gene. According to the germline V gene, CDR1 reads SGHTS and CDR2 reads YDEGEE. The immunoSEQ Assay, a bias-controlled multiplex PCR, was used to amplify TCRbeta CDR3 regions from genomic DNA. In the paper's pipeline: Within the assay, amplification of reference gene primers was used to estimate how many nucleated cells each sample contained. Sequence reads were collapsed and filtered to measure the absolute abundance of every unique TCRbeta CDR3 rearrangement. For each sample, productive Simpson clonality was calculated as the square root of Simpson's diversity index over productive rearrangements. Sourced from immuneACCESS, this table was stored by TCRdb with only in-frame sequences that have V and J called. A share of the clones is absent; for the studies checked, an unresolved V gene accounts for under half, and the remainder has no known explanation. V, J and clone size are those of that table, while D and trimming were read from the DNA. The sample yields approximately 210,000 clones; roughly 84% were counted once. The ten largest clones represent roughly 5.6% of the sample.

About this clone itself: The antigen it recognizes is unknown. No base quality information exists; no much larger clone differs at one position.

The source material was peripheral blood. The sequence was collected from a woman in her thirties or forties who had recovered from COVID-19. Recombination linked TRBV5-8 to TRBJ2-7, with TRBD2 identical over 7 junction bases. The DNA sequence is TGTGCCAGCAGCTTGGACCGGGACTACATTAACTACGAGCAGTACTTC. The resulting protein is CASSLDRDYINYEQYF.